A single sample is the source of the 31 T cell receptor beta chains below, sequenced in a study of T cell repertoires in cytomegalovirus infection. These receptors' targets are unknown. TCRdb recomputed calls from the reads with MiXCR, one row per CDR3 protein. This table holds some 560,000 distinct CDR3 sequences, 40% found once. Sequences were derived from cultured PBMCs, sampled from culture after CMV antigen stimulation. These TCRs come from a human donor in good health (CMV status not recorded). Some clones in this sample may be carry-over from other donors' samples.

The chain employs TRBV14 and TRBJ2-1, with D unclear. V was cut by 2 bases and J by 9 bases, with 17 bases left in between. CDR1 and CDR2 from the germline V gene are SGHDN and FVKESK. This CDR3 has 15 amino acids. The chain's CDR3 is CASSQLVGRLGEQFF. The CDR3 nucleotides read TGTGCCAGCAGCCAACTAGTAGGTCGGTTAGGTGAGCAGTTCTTC.

This clonotype has just a few counts. The V gene is TRBV7-8, the J gene TRBJ1-2; no reliable D call. Germline CDR1 SGHVS, CDR2 FQNEAQ. Trimming shortened V by 0 bases and J by 6 bases, and 11 bases separated the two germline ends. This CDR3 has 14 amino acids. In DNA form, the CDR3 reads TGTGCCAGCAGCTTAGCGTTACCGAGGGATGGCTACACCTTC. This codes for CASSLALPRDGYTF. Together with reference TRBV7-8 and TRBJ1-2, the CDR3 gives the full variable domain: GAGVSQSPRYKVAKRGQDVALRCDPISGHVSLFWYQQALGQGPEFLTYFQNEAQLDKSGLPSDRFFAERPEGSVSTLKIQRTQQEDSAVYLCASSLALPRDGYTFGSGTRLTVV.

The chain couples TRBV7-9 to TRBJ2-5, with unresolved D. The CDR3 covers 14 residues. The V gene lost 4 bases and the J gene lost 1 base, with 10 bases spanning the gap. The germline CDR1 and CDR2 sequences are SEHNR and FQNEAQ (reference sequence). In nucleotides, the CDR3 is TGTGCCAGCAGCTCCCGGACCATCCAAGAGACCCAGTACTTC. This translates into CASSSRTIQETQYF.

This clonotype showed up just once. CDR3 residues: CASSGGTGGRYTF. The CDR3 DNA reads as TGTGCCAGCAGTGGGGGGACAGGGGGCAGGTACACCTTC. This rearrangement joins TRBV6-1 to TRBJ1-2, with TRBD1 matching 12 bases. The CDR3 runs 13 residues. V trimming: 4 bases; J trimming: 11 bases; junction bases outside the gene matches: 5. From germline, CDR1 is MNHNS and CDR2 SASEGT.

The CDR3 sequence: CASSGSRAGGQETQYF. The CDR3 nucleotides read TGTGCCAGCAGCGGGTCCAGAGCGGGAGGGCAGGAGACCCAGTACTTC. The chain combines TRBV7-6 with TRBJ2-5; 10 bases are a match to TRBD2. The germline CDR1 and CDR2 sequences are SGHVS and FNYEAQ. The J segment lost 5 bases and the V segment lost 5 bases, leaving 11 bases of the junction unmatched. This CDR3 has 16 residues.

Ten or more counts support this clonotype. The chain has TRBV6-1 and TRBJ1-2; the D gene is possibly TRBD1 (6 bases). CDR3 length equals 15 residues. Trimming took off 5 bases at V and 6 bases at J, with 19 bases between the two ends. The V gene's germline CDR1 is MNHNS and CDR2 SASEGT. Here the CDR3 DNA reads TGTGCCAGCAGTTGGCAGGGAGGGACACCCAATGGCTACACCTTC. Translated: CASSWQGGTPNGYTF.

This clonotype was detected only a few times. The chain uses TRBV20-1 and TRBJ1-4; D not certain. CDR3 length: 14 residues. The germline gives CDR1 DFQATT, CDR2 SNEGSKA (reference sequence). V shed 0 bases and J shed 3 bases, with 8 bases lying between them. Here the CDR3 reads CSARDWRSNEKLFF. The CDR3 DNA sequence: TGCAGTGCTAGAGATTGGCGTTCTAATGAAAAACTGTTTTTT.

There are a few counts of this clonotype. V gene TRBV27 combines with J gene TRBJ2-3; 8 nucleotides agree with TRBD2. Trimming cost V 5 bases and J 2 bases; bases outside gene matches: 9. The CDR3 has 16 amino acids. Germline CDR1 is MNHEY and CDR2 is SMNVEV (reference sequence). The CDR3 region is CASSPLAGRITDTQYF. The CDR3 DNA reads as TGTGCCAGCAGTCCCTTAGCGGGGCGAATCACAGATACGCAGTATTTT.

The rearrangement joins TRBV12-3 or TRBV12-4 to TRBJ2-7; 13 nucleotides line up with TRBD2. The CDR3 totals 14 residues. V gave up 7 bases and J gave up 4 bases; unmatched junction bases: 4. The CDR3 reads CASTPTSGRYEQYF. CDR3 in DNA: TGTGCCAGCACCCCGACTAGCGGGAGGTACGAGCAGTACTTC.

V gene TRBV7-2 combines with J gene TRBJ2-3; D not certain. Germline V gives CDR1 SGHTA, CDR2 FQGNSA. Trimming took off 4 bases at V and 6 bases at J, with 11 bases between the two ends. CDR3 length: 13 amino acids. This CDR3 is CASSSLDGDTQYF. The CDR3 DNA is TGTGCCAGCAGCTCGCTCGATGGGGATACGCAGTATTTT.

This clonotype has more than one count but fewer than ten. V usage is TRBV12-3 or TRBV12-4 and J usage is TRBJ1-4; D unclear. Deletions cut 3 bases from V and 8 bases from J, with 13 bases between. CDR3 length: 14 amino acids. CDR3 bases: TGTGCCAGCAGTTTGGAGTCCTCGGGGGAAAAACTGTTTTTT. Protein: CASSLESSGEKLFF.

This clonotype has more than one count but fewer than ten. J is TRBJ2-1 and V is TRBV15; TRBD2 aligns across 9 bases. CDR3 length: 16 residues. V lost 0 bases to trimming and J lost 5 bases; unmatched junction nucleotides: 5. Germline V CDR1 and CDR2: LNHNV, YYDKDF (reference sequence). CDR3 sequence (DNA): TGTGCCACCAGCAGAGATGGTAGCGGGGGAAACAATGAGCAGTTCTTC. Its translation: CATSRDGSGGNNEQFF.

The gene calls are TRBV6-2 or TRBV6-3 and TRBJ1-5; D ambiguous. This CDR3 contains 14 residues. Trimming stripped 0 bases from V and 4 bases from J, with 7 bases between. Germline lookup yields CDR1 MNHEY and CDR2 SVGEGT. The CDR3 protein is CASSYSSFNQPQHF. CDR3 DNA: TGTGCCAGCAGTTACTCGTCGTTTAATCAGCCCCAGCATTTT.

The J gene is TRBJ2-2, the V gene TRBV11-2, with D perhaps TRBD2 (7 bases). Germline loops: CDR1 SGHAT, CDR2 FQNNGV. The length of the CDR3 is 16 residues. Trimming removed 5 bases at V and 1 base at J, with 14 bases between. CDR3: CASSARGAWNTGELFF. CDR3 DNA: TGTGCCAGCAGCGCCCGGGGGGCCTGGAACACCGGGGAGCTGTTTTTT.

The chain employs TRBV6-4 and TRBJ2-5; D is uncertain. Trimming cost V 5 bases and J 4 bases, with 11 bases left between them. Germline CDR1 reads MRHNA; CDR2 reads SNTAGT. The CDR3 is 13 residues long. The DNA of the CDR3 is TGTGCCAGCAGTCCGCCCGGTATAGAGACCCAGTACTTC. It is translated as CASSPPGIETQYF.

The V and J genes are TRBV7-9 and TRBJ2-3; 16 nucleotides line up with TRBD2. CDR1 is SEHNR and CDR2 is FQNEAQ in the germline V gene (reference sequence). The CDR3 is made up of 19 amino acids. V lost 3 bases, J lost 2 bases, and 8 bases stayed unmatched. DNA for the CDR3: TGTGCCAGCAGCTTTCCGGGACTAGCGGGGGGGCACATCACAGATACGCAGTATTTT. Translating it yields CASSFPGLAGGHITDTQYF.

Notes on this clonotype: The junction and the germline gene differ at one end; a read error may be behind it. The chain combines TRBV12-3 or TRBV12-4 with TRBJ2-3, with TRBD2 matching 12 bases. CDR3 length: 15 residues. The CDR3 is CASSLGASGRALEYF. The CDR3 nucleotides are TGTGCCAGCAGCTTAGGGGCTAGCGGGAGGGCCTTGGAGTATTTT.

Written as DNA, the CDR3 is TGTGCCACCTCGACCGGACCACGGGACGAGCAGTACTTC. The encoded protein is CATSTGPRDEQYF. The genes are TRBV10-3 and TRBJ2-7; unclear D gene. The germline V gene has CDR1 ENHRY and CDR2 SYGVKD. This CDR3 region has 13 residues. V lost 10 bases, J lost 5 bases, and 18 bases lay in between.

This chain uses TRBV7-9 with TRBJ2-2; D is uncertain. Trimming shortened V by 5 bases and J by 9 bases, and 7 bases separated the two germline ends. Germline V CDR1 and CDR2: SEHNR, FQNEAQ (reference sequence). This CDR3 spans 11 amino acids. CDR3 sequence reads: CASSPPRELFF. CDR3 in DNA: TGTGCCAGCAGCCCCCCCCGGGAGCTGTTTTTT.

This clonotype was recorded a few times. The chain combines TRBV6-6 with TRBJ2-1; 7 positions agree with TRBD2. The trim removed 8 bases at V and 4 bases at J, leaving 5 bases unmatched. The length of the CDR3 is 13 residues. Germline V lookup: CDR1 MNHNY, CDR2 SVGAGI (reference sequence). The CDR3 DNA sequence: TGTGCCAGCGGGAGCGGGGCATACAATGAGCAGTTCTTC. Translation: CASGSGAYNEQFF.

The gene calls are TRBV25-1 and TRBJ2-7, with D perhaps assigned TRBD1 or TRBD2 (5 bases each). This CDR3 has 17 residues. V was pared by 2 bases and J by 5 bases, with 22 bases between. Looked up from germline, CDR1 is MGHDK and CDR2 is SYGVNS. The CDR3 bases are TGTGCCAGCAGTGAACCCCGGGACGGCGGACCTACCCACGAGCAGTACTTC. This sequence encodes CASSEPRDGGPTHEQYF.

Only a few counts were recorded for this clonotype. This chain's CDR3 is CASSPRDWNSGNTIYF. CDR3 DNA: TGTGCCAGTAGCCCTCGGGACTGGAACTCTGGAAACACCATATATTTT. The V call is TRBV19, the J call TRBJ1-3; maybe TRBD1 (5 bases). The germline CDR1 and CDR2 sequences are LNHDA and SQIVND (reference sequence). Trimming left V 6 bases short and J 0 bases short, with 15 bases between. The CDR3 sequence is 16 residues long.

In this sample, this clonotype turned up a few times. The V call is TRBV7-4, the J call TRBJ2-2; D remains ambiguous. Trimming pared 1 base from V and 5 bases from J, leaving 8 bases between. There are 14 residues in the CDR3. Germline V gene data show CDR1 as SGHVT and CDR2 as SQSDAQ. CDR3 sequence reads: CASSLGSRTGELFF. The CDR3 coding sequence is TGTGCCAGCAGCTTAGGTTCTAGGACCGGGGAGCTGTTTTTT.

To note about this clonotype: At one of its ends the junction is not consistent with the germline gene, which may arise from a read error. This chain links TRBV5-6 with TRBJ2-2; 11 nucleotides align to TRBD2. There are 17 residues in the CDR3. Germline CDR1 and CDR2: SGHDT and YYEEEE. The CDR3 DNA sequence: TGTGCGAGCAGCTTGGGACTAGCGGTGACGAACACCGGGGAGCTGTTTTTT. Its translation is CASSLGLAVTNTGELFF.

The V call is TRBV5-1, the J call TRBJ2-1; D is tentatively TRBD1 or TRBD2 (5 bases each). This CDR3 has 14 residues. V lost 4 bases, J lost 4 bases, and 12 bases lay in between. Germline V gene sequence: CDR1 SGHRS, CDR2 YFSETQ. The CDR3 nucleotides are TGCGCCAGCAGCGCCGGGACGGATTACAATGAGCAGTTCTTC. It specifies CASSAGTDYNEQFF. The whole variable domain, remainder taken from reference TRBV5-1 and TRBJ2-1, is KAGVTQTPRYLIKTRGQQVTLSCSPISGHRSVSWYQQTPGQGLQFLFEYFSETQRNKGNFPGRFSGRQFSNSRSEMNVSTLELGDSALYLCASSAGTDYNEQFFGPGTRLTVL.

The V gene is TRBV7-2, the J gene TRBJ2-4, with 7 positions matching TRBD1. CDR3 length: 15 amino acids. Germline V gene lookup returns CDR1 SGHTA and CDR2 FQGNSA. V gave up 5 bases and J gave up 6 bases; unmatched junction bases: 10. CDR3 sequence reads: CASSTRQGAPNIQYF. The CDR3 DNA follows: TGTGCCAGCAGCACCCGACAGGGAGCCCCAAACATTCAGTACTTC.

The V and J genes are TRBV7-2 and TRBJ2-7; 10 bases are a match to TRBD2. Germline values: CDR1 SGHTA, CDR2 FQGNSA. The CDR3 is 15 residues long. The V gene end was trimmed by 5 bases and the J gene end by 2 bases; junction bases not matched to a gene: 6. CDR3 sequence reads: CASSPGLAVAYEQYF. CDR3 nucleotides: TGTGCCAGCAGCCCAGGACTAGCGGTGGCCTACGAGCAGTACTTC.

This clonotype occurred a few times. This chain uses TRBV7-6 with TRBJ2-3; 9 bases are a match to TRBD1. The CDR3 has 16 amino acids. Unmatched junction bases numbered 6, after V lost 5 bases and J lost 0 bases. Germline CDR1 and CDR2: SGHVS and FNYEAQ. For the CDR3, the DNA is TGTGCCAGCAGCCTACAGGGGGCCACTAGCACAGATACGCAGTATTTT. Residues: CASSLQGATSTDTQYF.

This sequence joins TRBV6-8 and TRBJ1-6; tentatively, D is TRBD1 (5 bases). CDR1 and CDR2 (germline): MNHGY, SAAAGT. V was trimmed by 6 bases and J by 4 bases, leaving 16 bases between them. This CDR3 comprises 16 residues. CDR3 amino acids: CASSSRRVVYNSPLHF. In DNA, the CDR3 is TGTGCCAGCAGCTCACGCAGGGTGGTGTATAATTCACCCCTCCACTTT.

This clonotype has only a few counts. This sequence joins TRBV6-5 and TRBJ2-2; D is uncertain. V lost 0 bases and J lost 4, with 18 bases in between. The CDR3 length is 18 residues. Germline CDR1 reads MNHEY; CDR2 reads SVGAGI. The CDR3 DNA reads TGTGCCAGCAGTTACTCGGGGATGGGGTTTCAACTCACCGGGGAGCTGTTTTTT. It is translated as CASSYSGMGFQLTGELFF.

This clonotype was seen once. The chain joins TRBV27 to TRBJ1-1; D remains ambiguous. This CDR3 is built from 13 residues. The V and J ends lost 3 bases and 5 bases respectively, with 10 bases between them. The germline V gene has CDR1 MNHEY and CDR2 SMNVEV (reference sequence). The CDR3 nucleotides read TGTGCCAGCAGTTTCGCCTCCGCGACTGAAGCTTTCTTT. It codes for CASSFASATEAFF.